Listed below are T cell receptor beta chains from one sample, sequenced in a study of cytotoxic CD8 clonotypes in ibrutinib-treated CLL. TCRdb's table, derived via immunoSEQ multiplex PCR, lists solely in-frame clones and lacks some. Of about 140,000 clones in the sample, 91% were seen once. The specimen comprised PBMCs, sampled after 12 months of ibrutinib treatment. The receptors were sampled from a human donor with chronic lymphocytic leukemia. Each CDR3 is given with its conserved first and last residue. The order of the fields is V gene, J gene, clone size, D gene, CDR3 DNA, CDR3 protein. The D gene is left open where the match is weak. Size tells how often a clone was seen (once, few, many) or the class of an expanded clone, and some rows leave it out.

TRBV9,TRBJ2-7,.,TRBD1,TGTGCCAGCAGCTTTAACCCGGGACAGGGCTCCTACGAGCAGTACTTC,CASSFNPGQGSYEQYF
TRBV19,TRBJ2-7,.,.,TGTGCCAGTAGTGCGAGGGTCAGCCGCTACGAGCAGTACTTC,CASSARVSRYEQYF
TRBV5-5,TRBJ2-1,.,.,TGTGCCAGCAGCTTGGTATCATCAAGGAGCCATGAGCAGTTCTTC,CASSLVSSRSHEQFF
TRBV7-9,TRBJ2-1,.,.,TGTGCCAGCAGTTTAACGGGATCTGGGGAGTTCTTC,CASSLTGSGEFF
TRBV7-7,TRBJ2-1,.,TRBD2,TGTGCTAGCAGCTCAGGGACTAGCGGGAGCTATGAGCAGTTCTTC,CASSSGTSGSYEQFF
TRBV7-9,TRBJ2-1,.,TRBD1,TGTGCCAGCAGCTTAGCGGACAGGTTGCAGTTCTTC,CASSLADRLQFF
TRBV11-2,TRBJ1-3,.,.,TGTGCCAGCAGCGTCGGACGGAGCTCTGGAAACACCATATATTTT,CASSVGRSSGNTIYF
TRBV10-3,TRBJ2-7,.,.,TGTGCCATCTTAAAATCGGGGTCCCCCTACGAGCAGTACTTC,CAILKSGSPYEQYF
TRBV12-5,TRBJ2-2,.,.,TGTGCTAGTGGTTTAGGGGGGTACGGGGAGCTGTTTTTT,CASGLGGYGELFF
TRBV15,TRBJ1-5,.,.,TGTGCCACCAGCAGAGATCGGACCCAGCCCCAGCATTTT,CATSRDRTQPQHF
TRBV4-2,TRBJ2-1,.,TRBD2,TGTGCCAGCAGCCAAGAGGAGGCGGCTAGCGGGAGTTATGAGCAGTTCTTC,CASSQEEAASGSYEQFF
TRBV5-8,TRBJ2-7,once,TRBD1,TGTGCCAGCAGCTTCCGGACAGGGGGCGAGCAGTACTTC,CASSFRTGGEQYF
TRBV6-4,TRBJ2-1,.,.,TGTGCCAGCAGTGAGGAGGGCAACTCCTACAATGAGCAGTTCTTC,CASSEEGNSYNEQFF
TRBV14,TRBJ2-1,.,TRBD2,TGTGCCAGCAGCCAAGCAGCAGCGGGAGTCACCCTTTCAGGAGAGCAGTTCTTC,CASSQAAAGVTLSGEQFF
TRBV1,TRBJ2-7,.,.,TGCACCAGCGGGTTTTGCCCCCGCTCCTACGAGCAGTACTTC,CTSGFCPRSYEQYF
TRBV28,TRBJ2-2,few,TRBD1,TGTGCCAGCAGGGGACAGGTTAAGCTGTTTTTT,CASRGQVKLFF
TRBV7-9,TRBJ1-4,.,.,TGTGCCAGCAGCTGGCAGGGGCTCGGGACTAATGAAAAACTGTTTTTT,CASSWQGLGTNEKLFF
TRBV2,TRBJ2-7,.,.,TGTGCCAGTCAGCCTTTGCGGGCTGGCGAGCAGTACTTC,CASQPLRAGEQYF
TRBV29-1,TRBJ1-1,.,.,TGCAGCGTTTGGTCCGCGGGGACTGAAGCTTTCTTT,CSVWSAGTEAFF
TRBV5-1,TRBJ2-2,.,.,TGCGCCAGCACCTCGGACGTTCCGAACACCGGGGAGCTGTTTTTT,CASTSDVPNTGELFF
TRBV5-1,TRBJ2-1,.,.,TGCGCCAGCAGCTCGGCCGGGTGGGGTTCCGAGCAGTTCTTC,CASSSAGWGSEQFF
TRBV2,TRBJ2-7,.,.,TGTGCCAGCAAGGCGGGCTACGAGCAGTACTTC,CASKAGYEQYF
TRBV19,TRBJ1-1,.,TRBD1,TGTGCCAGTAGTACGCGCGGGACAGAGCCTAAGGCTTTCTTT,CASSTRGTEPKAFF
TRBV7-9,TRBJ2-7,.,.,TGTGCCAGCAGCTTAGAGGGGGGTTCAGCCGAGCAGTACTTC,CASSLEGGSAEQYF
TRBV7-2,TRBJ2-5,.,.,TGTGCCAGCAGCTTTTGGCAAGAGCGGGAGACCCAGTACTTC,CASSFWQERETQYF
TRBV6-1,TRBJ2-3,.,.,TGTGCCAGCACTCTCAGCTATACAGATACGCAGTATTTT,CASTLSYTDTQYF
TRBV6-5,TRBJ2-1,.,.,TGTGCCAGCAGTCCGGGACATAACAATGAGCAGTTCTTC,CASSPGHNNEQFF
TRBV6-7,TRBJ1-4,once,TRBD1,TGTGCCAGCACCCTGCCCCCAAGACAGGGGTGCGAAAAACTGTTTTTT,CASTLPPRQGCEKLFF
TRBV7-9,TRBJ1-5,.,.,TGTGCCAGCAGCTTAAAGAATCAGCCCCAGCATTTT,CASSLKNQPQHF
TRBV28,TRBJ2-3,.,TRBD2,TGTGCCAGCAGCTTCGGGGGGACCCCAGATACGCAGTATTTT,CASSFGGTPDTQYF
TRBV19,TRBJ2-1,.,TRBD1,TGTGCCAGTAGTAGGCCCACTATTCCGACAGGGAGCTCCTACAATGAGCAGTTCTTC,CASSRPTIPTGSSYNEQFF